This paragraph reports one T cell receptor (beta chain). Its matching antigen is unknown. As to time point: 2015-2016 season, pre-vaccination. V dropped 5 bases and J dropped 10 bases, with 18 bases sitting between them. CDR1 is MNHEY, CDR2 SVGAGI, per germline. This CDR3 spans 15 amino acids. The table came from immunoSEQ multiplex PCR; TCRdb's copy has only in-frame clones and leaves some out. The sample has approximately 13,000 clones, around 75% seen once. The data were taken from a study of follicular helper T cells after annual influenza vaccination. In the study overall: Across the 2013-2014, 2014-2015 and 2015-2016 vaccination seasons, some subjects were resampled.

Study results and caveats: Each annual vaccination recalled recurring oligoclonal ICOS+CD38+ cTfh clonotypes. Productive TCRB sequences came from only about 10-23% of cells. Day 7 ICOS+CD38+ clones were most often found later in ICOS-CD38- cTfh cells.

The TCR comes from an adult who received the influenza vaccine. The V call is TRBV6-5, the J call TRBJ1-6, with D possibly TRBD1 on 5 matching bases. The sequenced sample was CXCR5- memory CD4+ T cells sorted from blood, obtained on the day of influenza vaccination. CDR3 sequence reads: CASSMRPEGESPLHF. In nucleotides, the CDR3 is TGTGCCAGCAGTATGCGCCCGGAAGGGGAGTCACCCCTCCACTTT.